This T cell receptor (beta chain) was sequenced during a study of blood T cell repertoires in COVID-19. V shed 1 base and J 5 bases; nucleotides not matched to a gene: 0. The CDR3 is made up of 14 amino acids. CDR1 is WSHSY, CDR2 SAAADI, per germline. In the study's own analysis: Reference gene primer amplification gave nucleated cell count estimates. Generated by immunoSEQ multiplex PCR, the TCRdb table keeps only in-frame clones and is missing some. That table supplies the V and J calls and clone size; D and trimming were determined from the DNA. The sample has about 150,000 clones, about 90% seen once.

The sequence came from a man aged 45 to 65 with acute or convalescent COVID-19. The sequencing input was peripheral blood. J is TRBJ2-3 and V is TRBV10-2; 10 bases agree with TRBD2. CDR3 region: CASSELAGGDTQYF. The CDR3, as DNA: TGCGCCAGCAGTGAGTTAGCGGGGGGAGATACGCAGTATTTT.